This entry describes one T cell receptor (beta chain). No antigen is known for it. The record originates from a study of cytomegalovirus exposure and HLA in healthy donors. Study context: The study placed about 86% of its approximately 400 genotyped donors in the Caucasian-associated ancestry cluster.

Notes on the study in general: A link between a missense DCLRE1C variant and TCR beta V- and J-gene trimming emerged from a later analysis.

A multiplex PCR was run with 60 Vbeta primers and 13 Jbeta primers. Repertoires were generated with immunoSEQ multiplex PCR, while TCRdb's copy carries only in-frame clones and drops some. This sample has about 200,000 clones; about nine tenths occur once, and the top ten carry around 1.2%. Samples came from healthy bone marrow donors. The V segment lost 3 bases and the J segment 1 base; nucleotides outside the gene matches: 3. The germline CDR1 and CDR2 sequences are SGHTS and YDEGEE. This CDR3 is 14 amino acids long. The chain links TRBV5-8 to TRBJ2-7; TRBD1 agrees at 8 bases. Sequencing was done on a sample of PBMCs. The clonotype was recovered from a man aged 30 to 45 in good health and CMV-seronegative. The CDR3 protein is CASSSDRGSYEQYF. The CDR3 coding sequence is TGTGCCAGCAGCTCTGACAGGGGATCCTACGAGCAGTACTTC.